These T cell receptor beta chains were read from a single sample in a study of cytomegalovirus exposure and HLA in healthy donors. The data were produced by immunoSEQ multiplex PCR, yet TCRdb's version contains in-frame clones alone and is incomplete. This table holds some 110,000 clones, about 86% found once. Sequencing was carried out using PBMCs. These receptors all stem from a woman younger than 30 in good health and CMV-seropositive. CDR3s include the opening cysteine and the closing phenylalanine or tryptophan. Fields, in order: clone size, J gene, D gene, V gene, CDR3 protein, CDR3 DNA. D genes are given only for firm matches. Size is stated for part of the rows, as once, few or many counts, or as a class when the clone is expanded.

size: NA; J: TRBJ2-3; D: TRBD2; V: TRBV11-2; CDR3: CASSLGRGGGTDTQYF; DNA: TGTGCCAGCAGCTTAGGGCGGGGGGGTGGCACAGATACGCAGTATTTT
size: once; J: TRBJ1-5; D: NA; V: TRBV5-1; CDR3: CASSPGGAETWNQPQHF; DNA: TGCGCCAGCAGCCCAGGTGGGGCGGAAACGTGGAATCAGCCCCAGCATTTT
size: NA; J: TRBJ2-2; D: TRBD1; V: TRBV19; CDR3: CASSATPMTGTFTGELFF; DNA: TGTGCCAGTAGTGCGACTCCGATGACAGGGACATTTACCGGGGAGCTGTTTTTT
size: NA; J: TRBJ2-5; D: NA; V: TRBV6-5; CDR3: CASSYHEEETQYF; DNA: TGTGCCAGCAGTTACCATGAGGAAGAGACCCAGTACTTC
size: NA; J: TRBJ1-5; D: TRBD1; V: TRBV10-3; CDR3: CAISLRQGQNQPQHF; DNA: TGTGCCATCAGCTTAAGACAGGGCCAAAATCAGCCCCAGCATTTT
size: NA; J: TRBJ1-1; D: NA; V: TRBV7-9; CDR3: CASSREGVRTEAFF; DNA: TGTGCCAGCAGCCGAGAGGGTGTTAGGACTGAAGCTTTCTTT
size: NA; J: TRBJ2-7; D: NA; V: TRBV6-5; CDR3: CASSYSGTHYEQYF; DNA: TGTGCCAGCAGTTACTCGGGGACTCACTACGAGCAGTACTTC
size: NA; J: TRBJ1-1; D: NA; V: TRBV28; CDR3: CASNGAENTEAFF; DNA: TGTGCCAGCAATGGGGCGGAGAACACTGAAGCTTTCTTT
size: NA; J: TRBJ2-3; D: NA; V: TRBV6-5; CDR3: CASSKLFRADTQYF; DNA: TGTGCCAGCTCGAAACTTTTCAGGGCCGATACGCAGTATTTT
size: NA; J: TRBJ1-1; D: NA; V: TRBV6-1; CDR3: CASSFFSRGSTEAFF; DNA: TGTGCCAGCAGTTTTTTTTCTAGGGGTAGCACTGAAGCTTTCTTT
size: NA; J: TRBJ2-5; D: NA; V: TRBV4-1; CDR3: CASSPTGTEGTQYF; DNA: TGCGCCAGCAGCCCAACTGGCACAGAGGGGACCCAGTACTTC
size: few; J: TRBJ1-2; D: NA; V: TRBV6-5; CDR3: CASAPWTGNYGYTF; DNA: TGTGCCAGCGCTCCATGGACGGGAAACTATGGCTACACCTTC
size: many; J: TRBJ1-3; D: NA; V: TRBV10-3; CDR3: CAISFARDTGNTIYF; DNA: TGTGCCATCAGTTTTGCCCGGGACACAGGAAACACCATATATTTT
size: NA; J: TRBJ1-5; D: NA; V: TRBV19; CDR3: CASSAWDTGIGNQPQHF; DNA: TGTGCCAGTAGTGCCTGGGACACGGGCATCGGCAATCAGCCCCAGCATTTT
size: NA; J: TRBJ1-6; D: NA; V: TRBV10-3; CDR3: CAISLDRNSPLHF; DNA: TGTGCCATCAGTTTAGACAGGAATTCACCCCTCCACTTT
size: NA; J: TRBJ2-7; D: TRBD1; V: TRBV5-1; CDR3: CASEPGTGTRVVYF; DNA: TGCGCCAGCGAACCCGGGACAGGGACGCGGGTGGTGTACTTC
size: NA; J: TRBJ2-4; D: TRBD1; V: TRBV30; CDR3: CAWSPGTGLAKNIQYF; DNA: TGTGCCTGGAGTCCCGGGACAGGGTTAGCCAAAAACATTCAGTACTTC
size: NA; J: TRBJ1-5; D: NA; V: TRBV28; CDR3: CASSFRDFRNQPQHF; DNA: TGTGCCAGCAGTTTCCGTGACTTTCGCAATCAGCCCCAGCATTTT
size: NA; J: TRBJ2-1; D: NA; V: TRBV28; CDR3: CASSLRWGWGNEQFF; DNA: TGTGCCAGCAGTTTACGATGGGGCTGGGGCAATGAGCAGTTCTTC
size: once; J: TRBJ1-1; D: NA; V: TRBV5-6; CDR3: CASSYQLNTEAFF; DNA: TGTGCCAGCAGCTATCAGTTGAACACTGAAGCTTTCTTT
size: NA; J: TRBJ2-1; D: TRBD1; V: TRBV5-6; CDR3: CASSLATGSVYNEQFF; DNA: TGTGCCAGCAGCTTGGCGACAGGGTCGGTCTACAATGAGCAGTTCTTC
size: NA; J: TRBJ1-5; D: NA; V: TRBV6-1; CDR3: CASTLRQDRNQPQHF; DNA: TGTGCCAGCACCCTACGACAGGACCGCAATCAGCCCCAGCATTTT
size: NA; J: TRBJ1-3; D: TRBD1; V: TRBV9; CDR3: CASSSGDRGLAGNTIYF; DNA: TGTGCCAGCAGCTCAGGGGACAGGGGGCTAGCTGGAAACACCATATATTTT
size: few; J: TRBJ2-5; D: TRBD2; V: TRBV6-6; CDR3: CASRPSGGGQETQYF; DNA: TGTGCCAGCAGGCCATCGGGCGGGGGCCAAGAGACCCAGTACTTC
size: NA; J: TRBJ1-6; D: NA; V: TRBV11-3; CDR3: CASSLEGAGVGSPLHF; DNA: TGTGCCAGCAGCTTAGAAGGGGCAGGAGTGGGGTCACCCCTCCACTTT
size: NA; J: TRBJ1-3; D: NA; V: TRBV28; CDR3: CASSPPRASGNTIYF; DNA: TGTGCCAGCAGTCCCCCCCGAGCCTCTGGAAACACCATATATTTT
size: NA; J: TRBJ2-3; D: TRBD1; V: TRBV9; CDR3: CASSPFRTGGTDTQYF; DNA: TGTGCCAGCAGCCCCTTTAGGACAGGGGGCACAGATACGCAGTATTTT
size: NA; J: TRBJ2-5; D: NA; V: TRBV5-4; CDR3: CASSLMGGETQYF; DNA: TGTGCCAGCAGCTTGATGGGGGGAGAGACCCAGTACTTC
size: NA; J: TRBJ1-4; D: TRBD1; V: TRBV6-5; CDR3: CATAGTAYNEKLFF; DNA: TGTGCCACCGCGGGGACAGCTTATAATGAAAAACTGTTTTTT
size: NA; J: TRBJ2-7; D: TRBD1; V: TRBV2; CDR3: CASTRNRGREQYF; DNA: TGTGCCAGCACAAGGAACAGGGGGCGTGAGCAGTACTTC
size: NA; J: TRBJ2-1; D: NA; V: TRBV10-2; CDR3: CASRRDSSSYNEQFF; DNA: TGCGCCAGCCGCAGGGACTCGAGCTCCTACAATGAGCAGTTCTTC
size: once; J: TRBJ1-2; D: NA; V: TRBV15; CDR3: CATSRDQKAVYGYTF; DNA: TGTGCCACCAGCAGAGATCAAAAAGCGGTCTATGGCTACACCTTC
size: NA; J: TRBJ1-1; D: NA; V: TRBV5-1; CDR3: CASSLAGGLGNTEAFF; DNA: TGCGCCAGCAGCTTGGCCGGCGGGCTGGGGAACACTGAAGCTTTCTTT
size: NA; J: TRBJ2-3; D: TRBD2; V: TRBV9; CDR3: CASSVGVSAGGTDTQYF; DNA: TGTGCCAGCAGCGTAGGGGTCTCGGCGGGAGGGACAGATACGCAGTATTTT
size: NA; J: TRBJ2-3; D: NA; V: TRBV11-2; CDR3: CASSPGGDTQYF; DNA: TGTGCCAGCAGCCCGGGCGGGGATACGCAGTATTTT
size: NA; J: TRBJ2-2; D: TRBD1; V: TRBV5-6; CDR3: CASSIRRQGRTGELFF; DNA: TGTGCCAGCAGCATTCGGAGACAGGGTAGAACCGGGGAGCTGTTTTTT
size: NA; J: TRBJ2-7; D: NA; V: TRBV6-6; CDR3: CASSPRETGFNYEQYF; DNA: TGTGCCAGCAGTCCGCGAGAAACAGGGTTCAACTACGAGCAGTACTTC
size: NA; J: TRBJ1-2; D: TRBD1; V: TRBV28; CDR3: CASSFISTISGTGPRGYTF; DNA: TGTGCCAGCAGTTTCATATCCACAATTTCCGGGACAGGGCCTCGGGGCTACACCTTC
size: NA; J: TRBJ2-7; D: TRBD2; V: TRBV7-8; CDR3: CASSVSDIAGDYEQYF; DNA: TGTGCCAGCAGCGTTAGCGATATAGCGGGGGACTACGAGCAGTACTTC
size: NA; J: TRBJ2-3; D: TRBD2; V: TRBV5-4; CDR3: CASSWTSGDTDTQYF; DNA: TGTGCCAGCAGCTGGACTAGCGGGGACACAGATACGCAGTATTTT
size: NA; J: TRBJ2-2; D: TRBD2; V: TRBV4-1; CDR3: CASSRGLAGVPANTGELFF; DNA: TGCGCCAGCAGCCGAGGACTAGCGGGAGTCCCCGCGAACACCGGGGAGCTGTTTTTT
size: NA; J: TRBJ2-7; D: NA; V: TRBV5-4; CDR3: CASSLFHSYEQYF; DNA: TGTGCCAGCAGCTTGTTCCACTCCTACGAGCAGTACTTC
size: NA; J: TRBJ2-7; D: NA; V: TRBV9; CDR3: CASSVGGTGEQYF; DNA: TGTGCCAGCAGCGTAGGAGGCACCGGCGAGCAGTACTTC
size: NA; J: TRBJ2-2; D: TRBD1; V: TRBV11-2; CDR3: CASSFPGTVMNTGELFF; DNA: TGTGCCAGCAGCTTCCCCGGGACAGTAATGAACACCGGGGAGCTGTTTTTT
size: NA; J: TRBJ2-7; D: NA; V: TRBV6-5; CDR3: CASKNGYEQYF; DNA: TGTGCCAGCAAAAACGGTTACGAGCAGTACTTC
size: few; J: TRBJ2-7; D: NA; V: TRBV13; CDR3: CASSSRGEQYF; DNA: TGTGCCAGCAGCTCCCGGGGGGAGCAGTACTTC
size: NA; J: TRBJ1-2; D: TRBD1; V: TRBV27; CDR3: CASSPRTGGNYGYTF; DNA: TGTGCCAGCAGTCCCCGGACAGGCGGGAACTATGGCTACACCTTC
size: NA; J: TRBJ2-7; D: TRBD2; V: TRBV9; CDR3: CASSVVAGGPVEQYF; DNA: TGTGCCAGCAGCGTAGTAGCGGGAGGGCCGGTCGAGCAGTACTTC
size: once; J: TRBJ1-5; D: NA; V: TRBV9; CDR3: CASSVGSGERQPQHF; DNA: TGTGCCAGCAGCGTAGGTTCAGGGGAGCGTCAGCCCCAGCATTTT
size: NA; J: TRBJ1-2; D: TRBD1; V: TRBV5-6; CDR3: CASSLGTGTYGYTF; DNA: TGTGCCAGCAGCTTGGGGACAGGGACCTATGGCTACACCTTC
size: NA; J: TRBJ2-1; D: TRBD2; V: TRBV2; CDR3: CASSGFQRDPLEQFF; DNA: TGTGCCAGCAGTGGATTCCAGCGGGACCCTTTAGAGCAGTTCTTC
size: once; J: TRBJ1-1; D: TRBD1; V: TRBV7-9; CDR3: CASSTGQGNAEAFF; DNA: TGTGCCAGCAGCACGGGACAGGGGAACGCTGAAGCTTTCTTT
size: NA; J: TRBJ2-3; D: NA; V: TRBV2; CDR3: CASSTGTDTQYF; DNA: TGTGCCAGCAGCACTGGCACAGATACGCAGTATTTT
size: few; J: TRBJ2-7; D: TRBD2; V: TRBV6-5; CDR3: CASSPLAGEAYEQYF; DNA: TGTGCCAGCAGCCCACTAGCGGGGGAGGCCTACGAGCAGTACTTC
size: NA; J: TRBJ2-3; D: TRBD2; V: TRBV4-1; CDR3: CASSRLGRERIADTQYF; DNA: TGCGCCAGCAGCCGACTGGGGCGGGAGAGGATAGCAGATACGCAGTATTTT
size: NA; J: TRBJ1-2; D: NA; V: TRBV19; CDR3: CASSIGDTGGGYTF; DNA: TGTGCCAGTAGTATTGGGGACACCGGAGGTGGCTACACCTTC
size: NA; J: TRBJ2-1; D: TRBD1; V: TRBV5-6; CDR3: CASSLSQGFANEQFF; DNA: TGTGCCAGCAGCTTGTCACAGGGGTTTGCCAATGAGCAGTTCTTC
size: once; J: TRBJ1-6; D: TRBD1; V: TRBV10-1; CDR3: CASSEEERGLSSPLHF; DNA: TGCGCCAGCAGTGAGGAAGAAAGGGGGCTTAGTTCACCCCTCCACTTT
size: many; J: TRBJ1-5; D: NA; V: TRBV10-2; CDR3: CASSELYRQEGGNQPQHF; DNA: TGCGCCAGCAGTGAGCTGTACAGGCAAGAGGGGGGCAATCAGCCCCAGCATTTT